The source of this T cell receptor (beta chain) is a study of vaccination and CD4 T cells after COVID-19. Study summary: Post-vaccination specimens were collected at a median of roughly 68 days following dose two (range 14 to 241). Study-wide results and caveats: Convalescent patients had 304 of 307 vaccine-specific clones showing spike mono-reactivity.

The germline V gene encodes CDR1 SGHRS and CDR2 YFSETQ. The CDR3 totals 14 residues. Germline trimming cut 3 bases from V and 6 bases from J; bases unmatched to any gene: 6. Indicated treatment: roughly 11-day PBMC culture with coronavirus spike peptide pools or control peptides (ViraFEST assay). Each well held 2 million to 2.5 million PBMCs in IL-2 (about 9.6 IU/ml) medium with around 10 ug/ml peptide pools. Comment on this clonotype: Its antigen is as yet unknown.

The Oncomine TCR Beta short-read assay was applied to DNA of cultured CD4+ T cells. TCRdb re-analysed the PCR reads in MiXCR, keeping a single row per CDR3 protein. This table holds about 22,000 distinct CDR3 sequences, over 25% found once. Sequenced: cultured CD4+ T cells from blood. This TCR derives from a human donor with COVID-19. The rearrangement links TRBV5-1 to TRBJ2-3, with 8 nucleotides matching TRBD2. The CDR3 coding sequence is TGCGCCAGCAGCTCGAGCGGGGGTCGCGATACGCAGTATTTT. Its translation: CASSSSGGRDTQYF.